The 6 T cell receptor beta chains below were found in one sample sequenced in a study of blood T cell repertoires in COVID-19 (TCRdb year 2020). The library was built by means of the immunoSEQ multiplex PCR assay. In TCRdb, the immuneACCESS table is reduced to in-frame sequences with V and J assigned. These tables do not hold every clone; where another copy was compared, an unresolved V gene accounts for under half, and the others remain unexplained. The sample includes roughly 380,000 clones, with over 75% observed a single time. Clones ranked in the top ten supply roughly 1.4% of the sample. The sequenced sample was peripheral blood. These receptors were collected from a woman aged 40 to 50 with COVID-19, enrolled during active disease.

This chain connects TRBV7-2 to TRBJ1-2; D is possibly TRBD1 (6 bases). From germline, CDR1 is SGHTA and CDR2 FQGNSA. This CDR3 is built from 14 residues. V lost 1 base, J lost 3 bases, and 9 bases lay in between. CDR3: CASSLDRVDYGYTF. CDR3 DNA sequence: TGTGCCAGCAGCTTAGACAGGGTCGACTATGGCTACACCTTC.

J is TRBJ2-1 and V is TRBV30; tentatively, D is TRBD2 (6 bases). Germline assignment: CDR1 GTSNPN and CDR2 SVGIG (reference sequence). V lost 7 bases and J lost 3, with 10 bases in between. The CDR3 is 12 residues long. This chain's CDR3 is CAFWDFYNEQFF. CDR3 nucleotides: TGTGCCTTCTGGGACTTCTACAATGAGCAGTTCTTC.

Notes on this clone: The junction departs from germline at one end; a sequencing error may be responsible. J is TRBJ2-1 and V is TRBV6-5; the match to TRBD1 covers 7 bases. Germline-derived CDR1 and CDR2 are MNHEY and SVGAGI. There are 14 residues in the CDR3. In DNA, the CDR3 is TGTGCCAGCAGTCCCCTTCAAATGGGCCAGGGGGACCTCTTC. Its protein product is CASSPLQMGQGDLF.

The chain is built from TRBV5-1 and TRBJ1-1; 7 bases agree with TRBD1. The CDR3 is 14 residues long. Germline loops: CDR1 SGHRS, CDR2 YFSETQ. Germline trimming cut 0 bases from V and 3 bases from J; bases unmatched to any gene: 2. Here the CDR3 DNA reads TGCGCCAGCAGCTTGGTTGGGACAGACACTGAAGCTTTCTTT. Translating it yields CASSLVGTDTEAFF.

This clone has a single count. The chain uses TRBV7-6 and TRBJ2-1, with TRBD2 matching 7 bases. Trimming removed 1 base from V and 7 bases from J; junction bases left unmatched: 10. The CDR3 loop spans 16 amino acids. CDR1 and CDR2 (germline): SGHVS, FNYEAQ. The CDR3 coding sequence is TGTGCCAGCAGCTTAGTAGGCGGGAGAAGAAGGAATGAGCAGTTCTTC. Encoded protein: CASSLVGGRRRNEQFF.

V is TRBV19 and J is TRBJ1-2; D is possibly TRBD1 (6 bases). CDR1 is LNHDA and CDR2 is SQIVND in the germline V gene (reference sequence). The CDR3 length is 12 residues. V was cut by 7 bases and J by 7 bases, with 13 bases left in between. The CDR3 reads CASTTGSSGYTF. CDR3 nucleotide sequence: TGTGCCAGTACTACAGGGAGTTCTGGCTACACCTTC.